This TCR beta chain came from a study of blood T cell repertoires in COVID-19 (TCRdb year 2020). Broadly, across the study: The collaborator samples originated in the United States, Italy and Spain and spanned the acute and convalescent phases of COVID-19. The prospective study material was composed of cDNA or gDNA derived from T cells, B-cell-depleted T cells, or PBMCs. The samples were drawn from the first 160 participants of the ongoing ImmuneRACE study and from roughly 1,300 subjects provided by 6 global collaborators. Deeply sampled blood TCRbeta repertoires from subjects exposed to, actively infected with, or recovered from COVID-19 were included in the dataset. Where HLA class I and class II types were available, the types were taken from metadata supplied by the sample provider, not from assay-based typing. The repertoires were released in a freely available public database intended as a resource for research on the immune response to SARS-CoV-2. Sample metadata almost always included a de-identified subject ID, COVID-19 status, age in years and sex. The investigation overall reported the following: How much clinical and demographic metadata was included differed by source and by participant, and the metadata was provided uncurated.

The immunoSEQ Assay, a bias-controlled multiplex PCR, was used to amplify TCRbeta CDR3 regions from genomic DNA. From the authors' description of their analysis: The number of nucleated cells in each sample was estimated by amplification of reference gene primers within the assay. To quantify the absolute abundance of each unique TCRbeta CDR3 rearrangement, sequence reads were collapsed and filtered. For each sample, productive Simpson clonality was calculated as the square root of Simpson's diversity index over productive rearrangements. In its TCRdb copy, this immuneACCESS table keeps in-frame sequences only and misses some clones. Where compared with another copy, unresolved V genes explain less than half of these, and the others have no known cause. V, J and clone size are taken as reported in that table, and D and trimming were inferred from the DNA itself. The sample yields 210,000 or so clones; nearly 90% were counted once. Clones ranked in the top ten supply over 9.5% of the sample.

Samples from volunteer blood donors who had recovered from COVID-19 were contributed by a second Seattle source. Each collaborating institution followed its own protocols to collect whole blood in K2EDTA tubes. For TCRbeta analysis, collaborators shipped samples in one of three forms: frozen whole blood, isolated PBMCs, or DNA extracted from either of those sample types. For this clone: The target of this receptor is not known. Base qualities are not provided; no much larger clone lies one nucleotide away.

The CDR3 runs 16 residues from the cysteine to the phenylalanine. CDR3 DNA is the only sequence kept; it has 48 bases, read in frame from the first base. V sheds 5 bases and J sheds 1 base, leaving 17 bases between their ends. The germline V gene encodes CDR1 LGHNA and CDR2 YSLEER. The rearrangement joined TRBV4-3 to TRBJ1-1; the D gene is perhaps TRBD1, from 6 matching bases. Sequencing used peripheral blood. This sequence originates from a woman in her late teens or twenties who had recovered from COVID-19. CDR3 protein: CASSAGGTGTNTEAFF. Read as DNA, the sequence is TGCGCCAGCAGCGCAGGTGGAACAGGGACGAACACTGAAGCTTTCTTT.